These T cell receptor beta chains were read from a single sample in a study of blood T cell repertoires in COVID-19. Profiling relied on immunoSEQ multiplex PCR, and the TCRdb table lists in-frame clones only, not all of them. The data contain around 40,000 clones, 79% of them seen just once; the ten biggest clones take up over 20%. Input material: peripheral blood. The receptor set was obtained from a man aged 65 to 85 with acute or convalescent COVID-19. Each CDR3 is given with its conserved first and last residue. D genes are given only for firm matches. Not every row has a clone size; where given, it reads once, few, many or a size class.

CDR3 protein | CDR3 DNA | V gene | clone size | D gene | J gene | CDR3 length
CASSQNRATGELFF | TGTGCCAGCAGCCAAAACAGGGCCACCGGGGAGCTGTTTTTT | TRBV14 | once | . | TRBJ2-2 | 14
CASSPGTTHSNQPQHF | TGTGCCAGCAGTCCCGGGACAACACATAGCAATCAGCCCCAGCATTTT | TRBV6-2/TRBV6-3 | . | . | TRBJ1-5 | 16
CASSPLAGKQYF | TGCGCCAGCAGTCCACTGGCGGGAAAGCAGTACTTC | TRBV4-1 | . | . | TRBJ2-7 | 12
CSSYSYNEQFF | TGCAGTTCTTACTCCTACAATGAGCAGTTCTTC | TRBV20-1 | . | . | TRBJ2-1 | 11
CATSDALVTSRHNEQFF | TGTGCCACCAGTGACGCGCTAGTTACCTCTCGCCACAATGAGCAGTTCTTC | TRBV24-1 | . | . | TRBJ2-1 | 17
CASSKNSGGAYEQYF | TGTGCCAGCAGCAAGAATAGCGGAGGGGCCTACGAGCAGTACTTC | TRBV3-1/TRBV3-2 | once | . | TRBJ2-7 | 15
CASSSTGAGGNTIYF | TGTGCCAGCAGTTCCACAGGGGCTGGTGGAAACACCATATATTTT | TRBV28 | . | TRBD1 | TRBJ1-3 | 15
CASSPDGRYGYTF | TGTGCCAGCTCACCGGACGGGAGATATGGCTACACCTTC | TRBV18 | . | . | TRBJ1-2 | 13
CAISESRGTSGRGNEQFF | TGTGCCATCAGTGAGTCTAGAGGGACTAGCGGGAGAGGCAATGAGCAGTTCTTC | TRBV10-3 | few | TRBD2 | TRBJ2-1 | 18
CASSELQGGEQFF | TGTGCCAGCAGCGAGCTCCAAGGGGGTGAGCAGTTCTTC | TRBV9 | . | . | TRBJ2-1 | 13
CASSLQTGFTEAFF | TGTGCCAGTAGTCTCCAGACAGGGTTCACTGAAGCTTTCTTT | TRBV19 | once | TRBD1 | TRBJ1-1 | 14
CASSSGQAYNEKLFF | TGTGCCAGCAGTTCGGGACAGGCCTATAATGAAAAACTGTTTTTT | TRBV28 | . | TRBD1 | TRBJ1-4 | 15
CASSNRGQGGGGYTF | TGTGCCAGCAGTAACCGAGGACAGGGAGGGGGTGGCTACACCTTC | TRBV6-5 | once | TRBD1 | TRBJ1-2 | 15
CASSYAPGLSYNEQFF | TGTGCCAGCAGTTACGCCCCGGGACTTTCCTACAATGAGCAGTTCTTC | TRBV6-2/TRBV6-3 | . | . | TRBJ2-1 | 16
CASSRGQGTSGRWETQYF | TGTGCCAGCAGCCGTGGACAGGGGACTAGCGGGAGGTGGGAGACCCAGTACTTC | TRBV7-9 | once | TRBD2 | TRBJ2-5 | 18
CATHGSDF | TGTGCCACGCACGGGAGCGATTTT | TRBV2 | . | . | TRBJ1-1 | 8
CAINGQENTEAFF | TGTGCCATCAACGGACAGGAGAACACTGAAGCTTTCTTT | TRBV10-3 | . | TRBD1 | TRBJ1-1 | 13
CASSEGGEETQYF | TGTGCCAGCAGTGAAGGGGGGGAAGAGACCCAGTACTTC | TRBV6-1 | . | . | TRBJ2-5 | 13
CASSFSGSYEQYF | TGTGCCAGCAGCTTTAGCGGGAGTTACGAGCAGTACTTC | TRBV7-8 | . | TRBD2 | TRBJ2-7 | 13
CASGPDRGPKEKLFF | TGTGCCAGCGGACCGGACAGGGGGCCGAAAGAAAAACTGTTTTTT | TRBV28 | . | TRBD1 | TRBJ1-4 | 15
CASTRTGGTSFNEQFF | TGTGCCAGCACCCGGACAGGGGGCACTAGTTTCAATGAGCAGTTCTTC | TRBV27 | few | TRBD1 | TRBJ2-1 | 16
CASSPRQGVTEAFF | TGTGCCAGCAGCCCGCGACAGGGAGTCACTGAAGCTTTCTTT | TRBV28 | . | TRBD1 | TRBJ1-1 | 14